This T cell receptor beta chain emerged from a study of CD8+ T cells in alopecia areata. In the case of this clone: What it binds is unknown.

cDNA prepared by RNA extraction and subsequent reverse transcription served as the template for sequencing. The protocol was immunoSEQ multiplex PCR, while the TCRdb copy is restricted to in-frame clones and leaves out a portion. The sample comprises about 170,000 clones, about three fifths of which are singletons, and 16% rests with the top ten. The study, taken as a whole, reports: In scalp and blood, many expanded lesional clones persisted during tofacitinib.

CDR3 length: 11 residues. Trimming removed 4 bases at V and 5 bases at J, with 8 bases between. CDR1 is SQVTM and CDR2 is ANQGSEA in the germline V gene. As for treatment: oral pan-JAK inhibitor, 5-10 mg twice daily. Sample: CD4+ T cells sorted from blood, taken at roughly week 58, from a patient treated with tofacitinib. This sequence originates from a human donor with alopecia areata. This chain uses TRBV29-1 with TRBJ1-1; possibly TRBD1 for D (5 bases). CDR3 region: CSVAGFTEAFF. The CDR3 DNA sequence: TGCAGCGTTGCAGGGTTTACTGAAGCTTTCTTT. Full variable domain (missing parts from reference TRBV29-1 and TRBJ1-1): SAVISQKPSRDICQRGTSLTIQCQVDSQVTMMFWYRQQPGQSLTLIATANQGSEATYESGFVIDKFPISRPNLTFSTLTVSNMSPEDSSIYLCSVAGFTEAFFGQGTRLTVV.